A selection of T cell receptor beta chains follows, all from one sample in a study of technical replicates of blood from four donors. Clones were sequenced by immunoSEQ multiplex PCR, and TCRdb holds only the in-frame ones, with some missing. There are fewer than 90,000 clones in the sample; just under 95% occur only once, and around 0.42% lies in the top ten. Material: T cells isolated from PBMCs. All receptors derive from a human donor in good health. The CDR3 runs from the conserved cysteine through the conserved F or W. Each record gives: clone size, V gene, J gene, D gene, CDR3 protein, CDR3 DNA. The D gene is left open where the match is weak. Some rows have no size entry. The others give once, few or many, or a class for an expanded clone.

clone_size: -; v_call: TRBV19; j_call: TRBJ2-7; d_call: -; cdr3_aa: CASSIGGGGPYEQYF; cdr3_nt: TGTGCCAGTAGTATAGGAGGGGGTGGTCCCTACGAGCAGTACTTC
clone_size: -; v_call: TRBV11-2; j_call: TRBJ2-7; d_call: TRBD2; cdr3_aa: CASSLGLEGEQYF; cdr3_nt: TGTGCCAGCAGCTTGGGACTAGAGGGCGAGCAGTACTTC
clone_size: -; v_call: TRBV19; j_call: TRBJ1-1; d_call: -; cdr3_aa: CASSIGGRGTEAFF; cdr3_nt: TGTGCCAGTAGTATAGGGGGGAGGGGCACTGAAGCTTTCTTT
clone_size: -; v_call: TRBV5-4; j_call: TRBJ2-1; d_call: -; cdr3_aa: CASSQNNEQFF; cdr3_nt: TGTGCCAGCAGCCAAAACAATGAGCAGTTCTTC
clone_size: -; v_call: TRBV2; j_call: TRBJ2-1; d_call: TRBD2; cdr3_aa: CASSLTSGTSEQFF; cdr3_nt: TGTGCCAGCAGTTTGACTAGCGGGACTAGTGAGCAGTTCTTC
clone_size: -; v_call: TRBV18; j_call: TRBJ2-1; d_call: -; cdr3_aa: CASSMGGASSYNEQFF; cdr3_nt: TGTGCCAGCTCAATGGGGGGAGCCAGCTCCTACAATGAGCAGTTCTTC
clone_size: -; v_call: TRBV13; j_call: TRBJ2-1; d_call: TRBD2; cdr3_aa: CASSLSGRAWFF; cdr3_nt: TGTGCCAGCAGCTTGAGCGGGAGGGCCTGGTTCTTC
clone_size: -; v_call: TRBV7-2; j_call: TRBJ2-3; d_call: TRBD2; cdr3_aa: CASSASGDITDTQYF; cdr3_nt: TGTGCCAGCAGCGCTAGCGGGGACATCACAGATACGCAGTATTTT
clone_size: -; v_call: TRBV5-1; j_call: TRBJ2-1; d_call: TRBD1; cdr3_aa: CASSPGQGAREQFF; cdr3_nt: TGCGCCAGCAGCCCGGGACAGGGGGCGCGTGAGCAGTTCTTC
clone_size: once; v_call: TRBV11-3; j_call: TRBJ2-3; d_call: TRBD2; cdr3_aa: CASSLDGLAGWETSTDTQYF; cdr3_nt: TGTGCCAGCAGCTTAGATGGACTAGCCGGATGGGAGACTAGCACAGATACGCAGTATTTT
clone_size: -; v_call: TRBV5-8; j_call: TRBJ1-2; d_call: TRBD1; cdr3_aa: CASTRTGRNGYGYTF; cdr3_nt: TGTGCCAGCACCCGGACAGGGAGGAACGGATATGGCTACACCTTC
clone_size: -; v_call: TRBV6-1; j_call: TRBJ2-7; d_call: TRBD1; cdr3_aa: CASSDRGPKQYF; cdr3_nt: TGTGCCAGCAGCGACAGGGGGCCAAAGCAGTACTTC
clone_size: -; v_call: TRBV4-2; j_call: TRBJ1-3; d_call: -; cdr3_aa: CASSQRSGTGNTIYF; cdr3_nt: TGTGCCAGCAGCCAAAGATCGGGAACCGGCAACACCATATATTTT
clone_size: -; v_call: TRBV10-3; j_call: TRBJ2-1; d_call: TRBD2; cdr3_aa: CAISDNSGSYEQFF; cdr3_nt: TGTGCCATCAGTGATAATAGCGGGAGCTATGAGCAGTTCTTC
clone_size: -; v_call: TRBV7-9; j_call: TRBJ1-2; d_call: -; cdr3_aa: CASSFGVGGGGYTF; cdr3_nt: TGTGCCAGCAGCTTTGGAGTAGGAGGTGGAGGCTACACCTTC
clone_size: -; v_call: TRBV5-6; j_call: TRBJ2-1; d_call: TRBD2; cdr3_aa: CASSLGEGTYNEQFF; cdr3_nt: TGTGCCAGCAGCTTAGGGGAGGGAACCTACAATGAGCAGTTCTTC